Listed below are T cell receptor beta chains from one sample, sequenced in a study of blood T cells in healthy people across ages. TCRdb re-derived calls from the 5' RACE reads in MiXCR, one entry per CDR3 protein. The data contain 700,000 to 850,000 distinct CDR3 sequences, about 55% of them singletons. Source material: blood. These receptors came from a man older than 75 in good health. CDR3s leave out the opening cysteine and the closing phenylalanine or tryptophan. A D gene is named only where the DNA matches it firmly. Clone size is shown for a subset of rows, as once, few, many or a class of expanded clone.

clone size | J gene | V gene | D gene | CDR3 protein
few | TRBJ2-7 | TRBV5-1 | . | ASSLVGNEQY
. | TRBJ2-4 | TRBV6-1 | . | ASTQDGAVAKNIQY
once | TRBJ2-1 | TRBV5-4 | TRBD1 | ASSLPGTGFNEQF
few | TRBJ1-2 | TRBV4-1 | TRBD1 | ASSQAPGQGVVGYT
few | TRBJ2-2 | TRBV5-1 | . | ASSLAGQGANTGELF
. | TRBJ2-7 | TRBV28 | . | ASSFLNYEQY
. | TRBJ1-2 | TRBV5-6 | . | ASRVRETSGGYGYT
few | TRBJ2-3 | TRBV7-9 | . | ASSSPPGHLHRYAY
few | TRBJ2-7 | TRBV6-6 | . | ASRTVGSYEQY
few | TRBJ2-7 | TRBV5-1 | . | ASSLAGGRGYEQY
few | TRBJ1-2 | TRBV24-1 | . | ATSEHRDYGYT
. | TRBJ1-6 | TRBV25-1 | . | ASSEPHNSPLH
. | TRBJ2-1 | TRBV11-3 | . | ASSPLQGLGEQF
. | TRBJ2-6 | TRBV20-1 | . | SAPRQVTGANVLT
few | TRBJ2-1 | TRBV12-3/TRBV12-4 | . | ASSLGWGSGNEQF
. | TRBJ1-1 | TRBV7-3 | TRBD1 | ASSPGTGQYDTEAF
. | TRBJ1-1 | TRBV12-3/TRBV12-4 | . | ASSLGEENTEAF
. | . | TRBV25-1 | . | ASTRGLGEQY
. | TRBJ2-1 | TRBV5-5 | TRBD2 | ASSTGLVGGPRAYNEQF
. | TRBJ2-7 | TRBV6-1 | TRBD1 | ASSEFRGGSRDEQY
. | TRBJ1-1 | TRBV20-1 | TRBD1 | SAPIEGTGSSEAF
. | TRBJ2-2 | TRBV7-9 | . | ASRRQEKGGELF
. | TRBJ2-3 | TRBV20-1 | TRBD2 | SARSGTSGSTDTQY
few | TRBJ2-1 | TRBV6-5 | . | ASQTTGNEQF
. | TRBJ2-1 | TRBV6-1 | TRBD2 | ASSGAGGPSNEQF
few | TRBJ2-5 | TRBV4-2 | . | ASSQQGEAGWNGETQY
. | TRBJ2-1 | TRBV6-5 | TRBD2 | ASTTSGRQRDEQF
few | TRBJ2-1 | TRBV10-3 | . | ATLPESSYNEQF
. | TRBJ2-1 | TRBV12-3/TRBV12-4 | . | ASSPQGWEGEQF
few | TRBJ2-7 | TRBV28 | . | ASSFRGVDEQY
few | TRBJ2-3 | TRBV13 | TRBD2 | ASSRVGLAGVSDTQY
. | TRBJ2-4 | TRBV7-2 | . | ASSESGPRAGDIQY
few | TRBJ2-7 | TRBV29-1 | TRBD1 | SVRGQGSSYEQY
. | TRBJ1-2 | TRBV30 | . | AWSTERHGYT
. | TRBJ2-1 | TRBV12-3/TRBV12-4 | . | ASSLGRAFSYNEQF
. | TRBJ1-2 | TRBV7-2 | TRBD1 | ASSRRTGSDSSPRGYT
many | TRBJ2-3 | TRBV13 | . | ASSLRTTTDTQY
. | TRBJ1-2 | TRBV5-1 | . | ASSPGSRGYT
. | TRBJ1-2 | TRBV5-1 | . | ASSLAQTDGYT
few | TRBJ1-4 | TRBV2 | . | ASSGGVREEKLF
few | TRBJ2-7 | TRBV15 | TRBD1 | ATGRDRAAYEQY
few | TRBJ2-5 | TRBV12-3/TRBV12-4 | . | ASSSSSPHPETQY
. | TRBJ2-7 | TRBV13 | TRBD1 | ASSKLLTGGQRSYEQY
. | TRBJ2-7 | TRBV5-1 | TRBD2 | ASSKGLAGGAYEQY
. | TRBJ2-7 | TRBV14 | . | ASSPWTDSYEQY
. | TRBJ1-3 | TRBV3-1 | . | ASSPSSGNTIY
. | TRBJ2-1 | TRBV6-6 | . | ASRANTGVSYNEQF
. | TRBJ2-3 | TRBV10-3 | . | ALVPGQVCSTDTQY
. | TRBJ1-2 | TRBV4-1 | TRBD1 | ASSQDRDREIYGYT
. | TRBJ2-7 | TRBV11-2 | . | ASSLAAEVY
. | . | TRBV11-2 | TRBD2 | ASSLVRGDHEQY
. | TRBJ2-2 | TRBV24-1 | TRBD2 | ATSDPNAGGPDTGELF
. | TRBJ2-2 | TRBV3-1 | . | ASSQTPGELF
. | TRBJ2-3 | TRBV19 | . | ASSSGLGARYAY